This T cell receptor (beta chain) was sequenced in a study of OX40 agonist ivuxolimab in advanced cancers. Study-wide points: Fewer expanded clones were found on average in CD4+ than in CD8+ T cells.

Sequenced by immunoSEQ multiplex PCR; TCRdb stores in-frame clones only, minus some. The sample consists of roughly 68,000 clones, 80% to 95% of them appearing once. As regards this clone: Antigen unknown.

This CDR3 is built from 14 residues. The ends lost 4 bases at V and 3 bases at J; junction bases unmatched: 7. Germline assignment: CDR1 SGHNT and CDR2 YYREEE (reference sequence). The chain recombines TRBV5-4 with TRBJ2-7; 7 bases are a match to TRBD1. This sample comprised CD4+ or CD8+ T cells sorted from blood, obtained in a trial of the OX40 agonist ivuxolimab. The receptor was isolated from an adult with an advanced solid tumor such as melanoma, head and neck, liver or kidney cancer. CDR3 sequence: CASSVDRRNYEQYF. The CDR3 bases are TGTGCCAGCAGCGTGGACAGGAGGAACTACGAGCAGTACTTC.